The T cell receptor beta chain under discussion was sequenced for a study of blood T cell repertoires in COVID-19. Across the study: Two negative PCRs, clearance, or symptom resolution had been documented for recovered Cohort 3 donors.

The data were produced by immunoSEQ multiplex PCR, yet TCRdb's version contains in-frame clones alone and is incomplete. Here the sample spans about 190,000 clones, around 86% being singletons. This clone was found a few times. V shed 1 base and J 7 bases; nucleotides not matched to a gene: 9. The germline V gene encodes CDR1 LGHDT and CDR2 YNNKEL (reference sequence). The CDR3 sequence is 16 residues long. The V gene is TRBV3-1 (or the pseudogene TRBV3-2), the J gene TRBJ1-4; 7 nucleotides line up with TRBD1. What was sequenced was PBMCs or T cells enriched from blood (not recorded which). The TCR comes from a woman in her thirties or forties in a cohort exposed to, infected with or recovered from COVID-19 (not recorded which). In DNA, the CDR3 is TGTGCCAGCAGCCAAGGACAGGGAGAGAGGGTTGAAAAACTGTTTTTT. This translates into CASSQGQGERVEKLFF.